The sequence of this T cell receptor beta chain was determined in a study of blood T cell repertoires in COVID-19 (dated by TCRdb to the early 2020s). General notes on the study: Samples covering the acute and convalescent phases of COVID-19 were provided by collaborators in the United States, Italy and Spain. The prospective study material was composed of cDNA or gDNA derived from T cells, B-cell-depleted T cells, or PBMCs. Deeply sampled blood TCRbeta repertoires from subjects exposed to, actively infected with, or recovered from COVID-19 were included in the dataset. The repertoires were made available in a free public database intended to serve as a resource for research on the immune response to SARS-CoV-2. The samples were drawn from two sources: the first 160 participants of the ongoing ImmuneRACE study, and about 1,300 subjects contributed by 6 global collaborators. Nearly every sample came with metadata listing a de-identified subject ID, COVID-19 status, age in years and sex. HLA class I and class II types, where available, came from metadata supplied by the sample provider rather than from assay-based typing.

Collaborating institutions collected whole blood in K2EDTA tubes following their own protocols. For TCRbeta analysis, collaborators shipped samples as frozen whole blood, isolated PBMCs, or DNA extracted from either of those sample types. TCRbeta CDR3 regions were amplified from genomic DNA by means of the immunoSEQ Assay, a bias-controlled multiplex PCR. As for the authors' bioinformatics: The number of nucleated cells in each sample was estimated from the amplification of reference gene primers within the assay. To quantify the absolute abundance of each unique TCRbeta CDR3 rearrangement, sequence reads were collapsed and filtered. For each sample, productive Simpson clonality was calculated as the square root of Simpson's diversity index over productive rearrangements. TCRdb mirrors the immuneACCESS table, restricted to in-frame sequences. Some clones are absent from its copies; in checked studies, under half trace to an unresolved V gene, and the reason for the others is unknown. V, J and clone size are those of that table, while D and trimming were read from the DNA. This sample gives 200,000 to 250,000 clones in total; around 88% of them show up just once. Under 3.5% of the sample is held by the ten biggest clonotypes.

Overall study outcomes, separate from this receptor: Clinical and demographic metadata were provided uncurated, with the amount varying by source and participant.

The CDR1 and CDR2 encoded by the germline V gene are SGHVS and FQNEAQ. Measured from the cysteine to the phenylalanine, the CDR3 is 16 residues long. The DNA shown is the 48-base CDR3, in frame from base 1. On this clone itself: It lacks a known antigen. The junction departs from germline at one end; a sequencing error may be responsible.

The sequenced sample consisted of peripheral blood. The clonotype comes from a man aged 50-59 years with active or convalescent COVID-19. The rearranged segments are TRBV7-8 and TRBJ2-1, with 9 junctional bases fitting TRBD2. The CDR3 region reads CASSFLAGALYNGQFF. The DNA reads TGTGCCAGCAGCTTCTTAGCGGGAGCCCTCTACAATGGGCAGTTCTTC.